These 9 T cell receptor beta chains originate from one sample sequenced in a study of early T cells in non-severe SARS-CoV-2 infection. Via MiXCR, TCRdb re-called the 5' RACE reads, giving one row per CDR3 protein. The table lists 70,000 to 80,000 distinct CDR3 sequences, 9.5% to 15% of them singletons. Sequenced here: whole blood, sampled at baseline. These receptors were obtained from an adult who was a healthcare worker with PCR-confirmed SARS-CoV-2 infection or an uninfected control (not recorded which).

Only a few counts were recorded for this clonotype. The chain is built from TRBV12-3 or TRBV12-4 and TRBJ1-5; D is ambiguous. CDR3 length: 14 amino acids. The V end was cut by 4 bases, the J end by 7 bases, with 14 bases between. CDR3 region: CASSWWEAGQPQHF. Written as DNA, the CDR3 is TGTGCCAGCAGTTGGTGGGAGGCGGGACAGCCCCAGCATTTT.

The chain is built from TRBV12-3 or TRBV12-4 and TRBJ2-4, with D perhaps assigned TRBD1 or TRBD2 (5 bases each). V lost 6 bases and J lost 9, with 15 bases in between. This CDR3 region has 13 residues. CDR3 residues: CASSRDGFGIQYF. In nucleotides, the CDR3 is TGTGCCAGCAGCCGGGACGGATTCGGCATTCAGTACTTC.

The gene calls are TRBV4-3 and TRBJ2-3, with D perhaps TRBD1 (6 bases). From germline, CDR1 is LGHNA and CDR2 YSLEER. The CDR3 extends over 15 amino acids. Trimming removed 1 base at V and 3 bases at J, with 11 bases between. The CDR3 loop is CASSQAPQGTDTQYF. The CDR3 nucleotides are TGCGCCAGCAGCCAAGCACCTCAGGGGACAGATACGCAGTATTTT.

There are a few counts of this clonotype. This sequence joins TRBV7-2 and TRBJ2-7; 8 bases agree with TRBD1. With V trimmed by 6 bases and J by 3 bases, 10 bases remained unmatched. The CDR3 length is 15 residues. Germline CDR1 reads SGHTA; CDR2 reads FQGNSA. The CDR3 sequence: CASRSTTGAIYEQYF. The DNA of the CDR3 is TGTGCCAGCAGATCGACGACAGGGGCTATCTACGAGCAGTACTTC.

This clonotype was counted a few times. The chain links TRBV2 to TRBJ1-1; 7 nucleotides align to TRBD1. The CDR3 has 14 residues. The germline CDR1 and CDR2 sequences are SNHLY and FYNNEI. Trimming removed 4 bases from V and 0 bases from J; junction bases left unmatched: 2. The chain's CDR3 is CASSGQGMNTEAFF. The DNA of the CDR3 is TGTGCCAGCAGTGGACAGGGAATGAACACTGAAGCTTTCTTT.

This clonotype was seen ten or more times. The V gene is TRBV7-9, the J gene TRBJ1-6; D unresolved. CDR3 length: 15 residues. V lost 2 bases and J lost 7, with 12 bases in between. Germline-derived CDR1 and CDR2 are SEHNR and FQNEAQ (reference sequence). The CDR3 DNA is TGTGCCAGCAGCTTAACTGGTAGCGACAATTCACCCCTCCACTTT. Protein: CASSLTGSDNSPLHF.

This sequence joins TRBV20-1 and TRBJ1-2, with D possibly being TRBD1 (6 bases). CDR1 is DFQATT, CDR2 SNEGSKA, per germline (reference sequence). There are 11 residues in the CDR3. The ends were cut back, 6 bases at V and 2 bases at J, with 7 bases in the middle. The CDR3 sequence is CSAGGNYGYTF. The CDR3 region has the DNA TGCAGTGCGGGGGGCAACTATGGCTACACCTTC.

V and J are TRBV12-3 or TRBV12-4 and TRBJ2-1; D is possibly TRBD1 (6 bases). Trimming took off 0 bases at V and 7 bases at J, with 7 bases between the two ends. The CDR3 consists of 13 residues. CDR3 in DNA: TGTGCCAGCAGTTTAGCAGGGGGTAATGAGCAGTTCTTC. Translating gives CASSLAGGNEQFF.

The chain combines TRBV6-2 or TRBV6-3 with TRBJ1-5; TRBD1 might be the D (6 bases). The germline CDR1 and CDR2 sequences are MNHEY and SVGEGT. The CDR3 covers 14 residues. Trimming cost V 2 bases and J 6 bases, with 11 bases left between them. This chain's CDR3 is CASSYGGAGQPQHF. CDR3 bases: TGTGCCAGCAGTTACGGGGGCGCGGGTCAGCCCCAGCATTTT.